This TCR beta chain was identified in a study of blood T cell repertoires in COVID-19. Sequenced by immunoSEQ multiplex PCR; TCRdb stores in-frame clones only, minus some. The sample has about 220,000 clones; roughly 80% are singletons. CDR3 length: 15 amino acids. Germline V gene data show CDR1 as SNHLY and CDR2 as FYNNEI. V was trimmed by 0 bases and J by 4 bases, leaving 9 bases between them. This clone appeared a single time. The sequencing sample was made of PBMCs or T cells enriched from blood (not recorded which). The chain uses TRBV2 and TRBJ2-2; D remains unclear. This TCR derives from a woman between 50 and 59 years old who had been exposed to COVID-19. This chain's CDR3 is CASSEARARTGELFF. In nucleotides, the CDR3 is TGTGCCAGCAGTGAAGCGCGTGCCCGCACCGGGGAGCTGTTTTTT.